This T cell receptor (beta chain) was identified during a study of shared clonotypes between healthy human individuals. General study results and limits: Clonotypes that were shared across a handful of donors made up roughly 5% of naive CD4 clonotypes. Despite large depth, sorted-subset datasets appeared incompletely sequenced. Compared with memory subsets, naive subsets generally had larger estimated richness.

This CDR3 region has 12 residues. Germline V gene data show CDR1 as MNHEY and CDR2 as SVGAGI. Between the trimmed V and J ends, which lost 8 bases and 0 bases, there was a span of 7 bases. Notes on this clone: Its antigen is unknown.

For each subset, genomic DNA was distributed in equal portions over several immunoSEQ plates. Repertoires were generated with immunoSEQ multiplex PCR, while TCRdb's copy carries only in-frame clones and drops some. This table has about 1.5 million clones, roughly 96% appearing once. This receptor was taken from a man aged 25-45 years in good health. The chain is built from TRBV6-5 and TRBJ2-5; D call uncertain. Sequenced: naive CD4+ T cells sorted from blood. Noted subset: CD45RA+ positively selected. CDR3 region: CASGRYQETQYF. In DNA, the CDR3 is TGTGCCAGCGGCCGGTACCAAGAGACCCAGTACTTC.